Each of the 32 T cell receptor beta chains below was sequenced from the same sample in a study of ipilimumab plus nivolumab after autologous stem cell transplantation. The assay was immunoSEQ multiplex PCR, and TCRdb's table has in-frame clones only and misses some. The data show tens of thousands of clones, 85% to 95% seen once. The sample was PBMCs, taken in a trial of ipilimumab plus nivolumab as post-transplant consolidation. These receptors were obtained from a male donor with multiple myeloma.

The chain employs TRBV7-6 and TRBJ2-1, with D possibly being TRBD1 or TRBD2 (5 bases each). V lost 5 bases and J 0 bases, leaving 17 bases between the germline ends. Germline V gives CDR1 SGHVS, CDR2 FNYEAQ. The CDR3 is 17 residues long. CDR3 coding DNA: TGTGCCAGCAGCCCACTCGAACGGGGCCTCTCCTACAATGAGCAGTTCTTC. Protein sequence: CASSPLERGLSYNEQFF. Full variable domain (rest looked up from reference TRBV7-6 and TRBJ2-1): GAGVSQSPRYKVTKRGQDVALRCDPISGHVSLYWYRQALGQGPEFLTYFNYEAQQDKSGLPNDRFSAERPEGSISTLTIQRTEQRDSAMYRCASSPLERGLSYNEQFFGPGTRLTVL.

Details on this clone: The junction and the germline gene differ at one end; a read error may be behind it. The sample carries other DNA sequences with the same CDR3. The gene calls are TRBV6-5 and TRBJ2-3; 7 nucleotides align to TRBD1. CDR1 and CDR2 from the germline V gene are MNHEY and SVGAGI. This CDR3 has 15 amino acids. CDR3 sequence: CASSYGDRLTDTQYF. DNA for the CDR3: TGTGCCAGCAGTTACGGGGACAGACTCACAGATACGCAATATTTT.

The chain recombines TRBV7-2 with TRBJ2-7; D is unresolved. The germline gives CDR1 SGHTA, CDR2 FQGNSA. The CDR3 runs to 14 residues. V was cut by 5 bases and J by 2 bases, with 13 bases left in between. CDR3 coding DNA: TGTGCCAGCAGCCTGGGATTATCAACCTACGAGCAGTACTTC. Its translation: CASSLGLSTYEQYF. The entire variable domain, with the rest obtained from reference TRBV7-2 and TRBJ2-7, is as follows: GAGVSQSPSNKVTEKGKDVELRCDPISGHTALYWYRQSLGQGLEFLIYFQGNSAPDKSGLPSDRFSAERTGGSVSTLTIQRTQQEDSAVYLCASSLGLSTYEQYFGPGTRLTVT.

The chain carries TRBV28 and TRBJ2-7; 7 bases align to TRBD1. V gave up 6 bases and J gave up 7 bases; unmatched junction bases: 15. The germline V gene has CDR1 MDHEN and CDR2 SYDVKM. The CDR3 sequence is 15 residues long. The CDR3 DNA reads TGTGCCAGCAGCTCCTCCGGGACAGCCAGAATGGAGCAGTACTTC. Protein: CASSSSGTARMEQYF.

The rearrangement joins TRBV5-6 to TRBJ1-2; 8 bases map to TRBD1. The CDR3 contains 15 residues. CDR1 SGHDT and CDR2 YYEEEE come from the germline V gene. With 0 bases clipped from V and 7 bases from J, the junction kept 8 bases outside the gene matches. CDR3 nucleotides: TGTGCCAGCAGCTTGGTGCCAGGGGGCGCAGGTGGCTACACCTTC. Amino acids: CASSLVPGGAGGYTF. Combining the CDR3 with reference TRBV5-6 and TRBJ1-2 gives the whole variable domain DAGVTQSPTHLIKTRGQQVTLRCSPKSGHDTVSWYQQALGQGPQFIFQYYEEEERQRGNFPDRFSGHQFPNYSSELNVNALLLGDSALYLCASSLVPGGAGGYTFGSGTRLTVV.

This chain's CDR3 is CASSLPSGDYEQYF. CDR3 coding DNA: TGTGCCAGCAGCTTGCCTAGCGGGGACTACGAGCAGTACTTC. This sequence joins TRBV5-4 and TRBJ2-7; TRBD2 matches at 9 bases. The CDR3 runs 14 residues. The J segment lost 3 bases and the V segment lost 1 base, leaving 2 bases of the junction unmatched. Per germline, CDR1 SGHNT and CDR2 YYREEE (reference sequence).

The gene calls are TRBV5-6 and TRBJ2-3; tentative D call: TRBD2 (6 bases). Between the trimmed V and J ends, which lost 7 bases and 4 bases, there was a span of 13 bases. This CDR3 comprises 13 residues. Germline V gives CDR1 SGHDT, CDR2 YYEEEE. The DNA of the CDR3 is TGTGCCAGCCGAGGAGGGGCGGCAGATACGCAGTATTTT. This encodes CASRGGAADTQYF.

The rearrangement links TRBV27 to TRBJ1-1, with D possibly TRBD1 on 6 matching bases. CDR3 length: 14 amino acids. CDR1 is MNHEY, CDR2 SMNVEV, per germline (reference sequence). Trimming cost V 5 bases and J 1 base, with 11 bases left between them. The CDR3 loop reads CASSKGGTNTEAFF. In nucleotides, the CDR3 is TGTGCCAGCAGTAAGGGGGGGACGAACACTGAAGCTTTCTTT.

This chain connects TRBV15 to TRBJ1-5, with D possibly TRBD1 on 5 matching bases. Germline CDR1 is LNHNV and CDR2 is YYDKDF (reference sequence). This CDR3 has 13 residues. The V end lost 4 bases, the J end lost 6 bases, and 10 bases lay between the germline ends. The CDR3 DNA is TGTGCCACCAGCAACAGTGGGACTCAGCCCCAGCATTTT. It yields the protein CATSNSGTQPQHF.

The V call is TRBV10-3, the J call TRBJ1-1; no firm D call. Trimming left V 4 bases short and J 1 base short, with 7 bases between. The V gene's germline CDR1 is ENHRY and CDR2 SYGVKD. The CDR3 is 13 residues long. The CDR3: CAISVGQNTEAFF. The CDR3 coding sequence is TGTGCCATCAGTGTTGGGCAGAACACTGAAGCTTTCTTT.

The J gene is TRBJ1-5, the V gene TRBV29-1, with 9 bases lining up with TRBD1. CDR3 length equals 14 residues. Germline trimming cut 5 bases from V and 3 bases from J; bases unmatched to any gene: 5. Germline CDR1 and CDR2: SQVTM and ANQGSEA. CDR3 bases: TGCAGCGTTCGAGGGACAGGGATCAATCAGCCCCAGCATTTT. Translation gives CSVRGTGINQPQHF. The whole variable domain, remainder taken from reference TRBV29-1 and TRBJ1-5, is SAVISQKPSRDICQRGTSLTIQCQVDSQVTMMFWYRQQPGQSLTLIATANQGSEATYESGFVIDKFPISRPNLTFSTLTVSNMSPEDSSIYLCSVRGTGINQPQHFGDGTRLSIL.

J is TRBJ2-1 and V is TRBV10-3, with 8 positions matching TRBD2. CDR3 length: 14 residues. Trimming took 6 bases from V and 3 from J; bases not matched to a gene: 4. Looked up from germline, CDR1 is ENHRY and CDR2 is SYGVKD. Here the CDR3 DNA reads TGTGCCATCAGAAGAGCGGGGGTCTACAATGAGCAGTTCTTC. It encodes CAIRRAGVYNEQFF.

The chain uses TRBV7-2 and TRBJ2-7; D is possibly TRBD2 (6 bases). Germline V gene data show CDR1 as SGHTA and CDR2 as FQGNSA. CDR3 length: 16 residues. V was clipped by 4 bases and J by 0 bases, with 16 bases between them. The CDR3 nucleotides read TGTGCCAGCAGCTACGGGGGTGGGGGTAACTCCTACGAGCAGTACTTC. It codes for CASSYGGGGNSYEQYF.

The V gene is TRBV2, the J gene TRBJ2-1; 7 positions match TRBD2. Germline V CDR1 and CDR2: SNHLY, FYNNEI. V lost 3 bases and J lost 3; bases outside the gene matches: 5. CDR3 length equals 15 residues. This chain's CDR3 is CASSDMAGDYNEQFF. The CDR3 DNA is TGTGCCAGCAGTGATATGGCGGGGGACTACAATGAGCAGTTCTTC.

This chain joins TRBV23-1 and TRBJ1-4, with TRBD1 identical over 10 bases. TRBV23-1 is reported as an ORF; its role is uncertain. The CDR3 is 18 residues long. The V and J ends lost 0 bases and 7 bases, in that order; junction bases with no gene match: 11. The CDR3: CASSQSLGLWDRGEKLFF. CDR3 sequence (DNA): TGCGCCAGCAGTCAATCGTTAGGGCTATGGGACAGGGGTGAAAAACTGTTTTTT.

The gene calls are TRBV10-3 and TRBJ2-1, with a possible D match to TRBD1 (6 bases). Trimming took off 9 bases at V and 7 bases at J, with 16 bases between the two ends. The CDR3 extends over 13 amino acids. Germline V gene data show CDR1 as ENHRY and CDR2 as SYGVKD. CDR3 loop: CAMGQGIWNEQFF. CDR3 nucleotide sequence: TGTGCCATGGGGCAGGGGATTTGGAATGAGCAGTTCTTC.

The V and J genes are TRBV5-1 and TRBJ2-7; tentative D call: TRBD1 (7 bases). The V and J ends lost 1 base and 0 bases respectively, with 11 bases between them. CDR1 is SGHRS, CDR2 YFSETQ, per germline. The CDR3 runs to 15 residues. This CDR3 is CASSLSGGSSYEQYF. CDR3 in DNA: TGCGCCAGCAGCTTGTCAGGGGGGAGCTCCTACGAGCAGTACTTC.

This clone was observed a single time. The chain combines TRBV4-1 with TRBJ1-4; D is uncertain. Germline-derived CDR1 and CDR2 are MGHRA and YSYEKL. The CDR3 has 13 residues. V shed 8 bases and J shed 5 bases, with 12 bases lying between them. This chain's CDR3 is CASRGGENEKLFF. The CDR3, as DNA: TGCGCCAGCCGAGGTGGGGAAAATGAAAAACTGTTTTTT.

The chain combines TRBV6-5 with TRBJ1-1; D is undetermined. The CDR3 loop spans 14 amino acids. Trimming took 10 bases from V and 0 from J, leaving 15 bases between them. Germline V lookup: CDR1 MNHEY, CDR2 SVGAGI. The CDR3 region has the DNA TGTGCCACCCAGCGGGGAAGCATGAACACTGAAGCTTTCTTT. Residues: CATQRGSMNTEAFF.

The chain carries TRBV5-6 and TRBJ2-3; TRBD1 aligns across 8 bases. The CDR3 has 16 residues. The ends lost 6 bases at V and 2 bases at J; junction bases unmatched: 11. Germline V gene lookup returns CDR1 SGHDT and CDR2 YYEEEE. The CDR3 nucleotides read TGTGCCAGCACCAGGACAGGGTATTCGAACACAGATACGCAGTATTTT. Encoded protein: CASTRTGYSNTDTQYF. The full variable domain, rest sourced from reference TRBV5-6 and TRBJ2-3, is DAGVTQSPTHLIKTRGQQVTLRCSPKSGHDTVSWYQQALGQGPQFIFQYYEEEERQRGNFPDRFSGHQFPNYSSELNVNALLLGDSALYLCASTRTGYSNTDTQYFGPGTRLTVL.

This clone was recorded a few times. The chain employs TRBV7-6 and TRBJ2-1; 12 nucleotides align to TRBD2. Germline CDR1 reads SGHVS; CDR2 reads FNYEAQ. The junction had 5 bases not matched to a gene; V was cut back by 8 bases and J by 9 bases. The CDR3 consists of 13 residues. CDR3 DNA: TGTGCCAGCGGCTCTAGCGGGGGGGGTGAGCAGTTCTTC. Amino acid sequence: CASGSSGGGEQFF.

Only one count was recorded for this clone. The V and J genes are TRBV5-1 and TRBJ2-3, with 13 bases identical to TRBD2. Germline loops: CDR1 SGHRS, CDR2 YFSETQ. The V segment lost 5 bases and the J segment 1 base; nucleotides outside the gene matches: 4. This CDR3 region has 16 residues. Written as DNA, the CDR3 is TGCGCCAGCAGGGGAGGACTAGCGGGGGGCACAGATACGCAGTATTTT. Translated, it gives CASRGGLAGGTDTQYF. Full variable domain (rest looked up from reference TRBV5-1 and TRBJ2-3): KAGVTQTPRYLIKTRGQQVTLSCSPISGHRSVSWYQQTPGQGLQFLFEYFSETQRNKGNFPGRFSGRQFSNSRSEMNVSTLELGDSALYLCASRGGLAGGTDTQYFGPGTRLTVL.

The rearrangement joins TRBV7-2 to TRBJ1-1; 8 bases fit TRBD1. The CDR3 runs to 15 residues. From germline, CDR1 is SGHTA and CDR2 FQGNSA. With 2 bases clipped from V and 6 bases from J, the junction kept 8 bases outside the gene matches. This chain's CDR3 is CASSLSRQGRAEAFF. CDR3 bases: TGTGCCAGCAGCTTATCGCGACAGGGGAGGGCTGAAGCTTTCTTT.

CDR3 coding DNA: TGCGCCAGCAGCCATGTGGATCAGCCCCAGCATTTT. Translated: CASSHVDQPQHF. The chain is built from TRBV4-1 and TRBJ1-5; D not certain. The CDR3 runs 12 residues. V shed 3 bases and J shed 5 bases, with 5 bases lying between them. In germline, CDR1 is MGHRA, CDR2 YSYEKL.

The chain carries TRBV5-1 and TRBJ2-3; no definite D call. The CDR3 is 15 amino acids. Trimming stripped 7 bases from V and 6 bases from J, with 21 bases between. Per germline, CDR1 SGHRS and CDR2 YFSETQ. The CDR3 nucleotides are TGCGCCAGCCAGCTTGATAGTGTGGCGCCCGATACGCAGTATTTT. Amino acids: CASQLDSVAPDTQYF. The whole variable domain, filled in from reference TRBV5-1 and TRBJ2-3, reads KAGVTQTPRYLIKTRGQQVTLSCSPISGHRSVSWYQQTPGQGLQFLFEYFSETQRNKGNFPGRFSGRQFSNSRSEMNVSTLELGDSALYLCASQLDSVAPDTQYFGPGTRLTVL.

This chain uses TRBV6-4 with TRBJ2-1; 11 positions match TRBD2. Germline lookup yields CDR1 MRHNA and CDR2 SNTAGT. The CDR3 has 15 residues. Trimming cost V 6 bases and J 9 bases; bases outside gene matches: 10. The CDR3 nucleotides read TGTGCCAGCAGCGTAACTAGCGGGAGCACAACTGAGCAGTTCTTC. Translation gives CASSVTSGSTTEQFF.

The gene calls are TRBV18 and TRBJ1-3; tentatively, D is TRBD1 (5 bases). Germline V gene lookup returns CDR1 KGHSH and CDR2 LQKENI. V was cut by 3 bases and J by 2 bases, with 11 bases left in between. The CDR3 consists of 15 residues. CDR3 nucleotides: TGTGCCAGCTCACCGTACCCGACAGCTGGAAACACCATATATTTT. This gives the protein CASSPYPTAGNTIYF. The entire variable domain, with the rest obtained from reference TRBV18 and TRBJ1-3, is as follows: NAGVMQNPRHLVRRRGQEARLRCSPMKGHSHVYWYRQLPEEGLKFMVYLQKENIIDESGMPKERFSAEFPKEGPSILRIQQVVRGDSAAYFCASSPYPTAGNTIYFGEGSWLTVV.

The genes are TRBV6-5 and TRBJ1-4; 8 bases map to TRBD1. The germline V gene has CDR1 MNHEY and CDR2 SVGAGI. V dropped 6 bases and J dropped 6; count of bases not matched to a gene: 6. CDR3 length: 14 amino acids. The CDR3 DNA follows: TGTGCCAGCAGGACCGACAGGGGAGATGAAAAACTGTTTTTT. Amino acids: CASRTDRGDEKLFF.

The table lists this clone with a few counts. This chain connects TRBV28 to TRBJ1-6; D is possibly TRBD1 (5 bases). V shed 6 bases and J shed 8 bases, with 20 bases lying between them. The CDR3 totals 16 residues. Germline loops: CDR1 MDHEN, CDR2 SYDVKM. The CDR3 sequence: CASRSRTSRTHSPLHF. The CDR3 DNA reads TGTGCCAGCAGATCCAGGACATCCCGGACCCATTCACCCCTCCACTTT.

The V call is TRBV7-9, the J call TRBJ2-7, with 11 bases identical to TRBD1. The trim removed 4 bases at V and 5 bases at J, leaving 4 bases unmatched. Germline assignment: CDR1 SEHNR and CDR2 FQNEAQ (reference sequence). The CDR3 spans 14 residues. For the CDR3, the DNA is TGTGCCAGCAGCTCTAGGACAGGGGGCAACGAGCAGTACTTC. It encodes CASSSRTGGNEQYF.

The rearrangement uses TRBV28 and TRBJ1-2; possibly TRBD1 for D (5 bases). Germline V CDR1 and CDR2: MDHEN, SYDVKM. The V end lost 2 bases, the J end lost 8 bases, and 9 bases lay between the germline ends. The length of the CDR3 is 12 residues. CDR3 in DNA: TGTGCCAGCAGTTTACGGACAAACGGCTACACCTTC. It encodes CASSLRTNGYTF.

The DNA for the CDR3 is TGTGCCAGTAGCCGGAGGAGGGATGGTTTAGAGCAGTACTTC. Its protein product is CASSRRRDGLEQYF. This chain uses TRBV19 with TRBJ2-7; possible D gene TRBD2, 6 bases. V was cut by 6 bases and J by 7 bases, with 19 bases left in between. The CDR3 contains 14 residues. In germline, CDR1 is LNHDA, CDR2 SQIVND (reference sequence).